This TCR beta chain came from a study of human T cells and chemical hapten exposure. Study details: Alopecia universalis, totalis or areata was present in patients who were mostly female. The study traced per-sample TCR yield variation mainly to small differences in pooled library volumes.

Time point reported: patch test 3, about 24 weeks after DPC sensitization. The treatment was: therapeutic diphenylcyclopropenone sensitization with weekly scalp DPC. The study extracted total RNA from unfractionated whole blood. TCRdb re-called the RACE reads with MiXCR, one entry per CDR3 protein. The sample includes tens of thousands of distinct CDR3 sequences, 10% to 13% of them seen just once. Study-wide results and limits: TCRs exceeding 1 in 1000 frequency stayed unchanged with DPC sensitization.

The CDR3 extends over 16 amino acids. With V trimmed by 2 bases and J by 8 bases, 7 bases remained unmatched. Germline CDR1 SGHDN, CDR2 FVKESK. This clonotype was found a few times. Its specificity is not known. The chain combines TRBV14 with TRBJ2-2, with 11 positions matching TRBD2. This sequence was found in a woman aged 45-59 years with alopecia areata. Some clones in this sample may be carry-over from other donors' samples. The sequencing used whole blood, collected in connection with sensitization to the hapten diphenylcyclopropenone (DPC). This CDR3 is CASSQWATSGIGELFF. The CDR3 DNA reads as TGTGCCAGCAGCCAATGGGCGACTAGCGGGATTGGGGAGCTGTTTTTT.